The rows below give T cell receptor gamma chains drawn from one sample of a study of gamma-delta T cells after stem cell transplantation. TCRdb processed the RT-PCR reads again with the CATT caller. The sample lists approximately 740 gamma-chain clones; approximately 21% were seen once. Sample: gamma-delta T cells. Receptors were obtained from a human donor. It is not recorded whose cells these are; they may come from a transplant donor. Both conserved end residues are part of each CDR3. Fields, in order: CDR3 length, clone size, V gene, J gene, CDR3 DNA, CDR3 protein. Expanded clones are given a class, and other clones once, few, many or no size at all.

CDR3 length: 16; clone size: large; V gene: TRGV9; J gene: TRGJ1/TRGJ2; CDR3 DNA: TGTGCCTTGTGGGAGGTGCAAAATACTCTTCACTATAAGAAACTCTTT; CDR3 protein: CALWEVQNTLHYKKLF
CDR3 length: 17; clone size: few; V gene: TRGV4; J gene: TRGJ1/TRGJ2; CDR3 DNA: TGTGCCACCTGGGATGGTAGACCCAGGTTTGTGGGTTATAAGAATCTCTTT; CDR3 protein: CATWDGRPRFVGYKNLF
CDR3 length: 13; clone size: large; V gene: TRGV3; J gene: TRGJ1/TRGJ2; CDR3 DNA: TGTGCCACCTGGGGGGATACAGTCCAGAAGAAACTCTTT; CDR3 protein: CATWGDTVQKKLF
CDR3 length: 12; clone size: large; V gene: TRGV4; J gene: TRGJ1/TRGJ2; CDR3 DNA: TGTGCCACCTGGGAAGGGAATTATAAGAAACTCTTT; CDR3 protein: CATWEGNYKKLF
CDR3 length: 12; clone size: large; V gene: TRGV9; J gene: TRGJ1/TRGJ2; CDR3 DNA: TGTGCCTCTTACCCCCTTTATTATAAGAAACTCTTT; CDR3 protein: CASYPLYYKKLF
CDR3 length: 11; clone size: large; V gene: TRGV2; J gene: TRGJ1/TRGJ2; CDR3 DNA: TGTGCCACCTGGGACGGGCGAAAAGGACTCTTT; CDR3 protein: CATWDGRKGLF
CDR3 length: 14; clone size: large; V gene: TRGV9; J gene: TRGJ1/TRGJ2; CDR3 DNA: TGTGCCTTGTGGGAGGTGCCTATCCGGCCTAAGAAACTCTTT; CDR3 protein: CALWEVPIRPKKLF
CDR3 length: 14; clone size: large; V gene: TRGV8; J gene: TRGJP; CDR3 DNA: TGTGCCACCTGGGATGAGTTGGGCAAAAAAATCAAGGTATTT; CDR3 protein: CATWDELGKKIKVF
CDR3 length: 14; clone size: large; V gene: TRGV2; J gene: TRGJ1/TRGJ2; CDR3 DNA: TGTGCCACCTGGGACCGATGGAATTATTATAAGAAACTCTTT; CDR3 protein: CATWDRWNYYKKLF
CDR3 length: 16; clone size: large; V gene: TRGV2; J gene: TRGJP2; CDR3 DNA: TGTGCCACCTGGGACGGGCCGGGTAGTAGTGATTGGATCAAGACGTTT; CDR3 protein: CATWDGPGSSDWIKTF
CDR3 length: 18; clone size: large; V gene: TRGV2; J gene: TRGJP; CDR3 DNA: TGTGCCACCTGGGACGGGCCGTTAGGGGAGTTGGGCAAAAAAATCAAGGTATTT; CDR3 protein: CATWDGPLGELGKKIKVF
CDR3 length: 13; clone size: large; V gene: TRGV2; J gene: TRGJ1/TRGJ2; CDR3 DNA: TGTGCCACCTGGGACGGGCTCAAATATAAGAAACTCTTT; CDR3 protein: CATWDGLKYKKLF
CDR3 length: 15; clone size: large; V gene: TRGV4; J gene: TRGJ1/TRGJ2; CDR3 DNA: TGTGCCACCTGGGATGGGCGGAGGGAGTATTATAAGAAACTCTTT; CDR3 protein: CATWDGRREYYKKLF
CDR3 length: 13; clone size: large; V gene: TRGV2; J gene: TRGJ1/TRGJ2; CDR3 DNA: TGTGCCACCTGGGACGGGCCCAATTATAAGAAACTCTTT; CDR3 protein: CATWDGPNYKKLF
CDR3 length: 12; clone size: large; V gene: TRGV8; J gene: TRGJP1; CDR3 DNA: TGTGCCACCTGGGCTGGCGGTTGGTTCAAGATATTT; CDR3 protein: CATWAGGWFKIF
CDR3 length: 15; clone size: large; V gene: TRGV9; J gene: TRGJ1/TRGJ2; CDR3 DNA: TGTGCCTTGTGGGACCCCCAATCTTATAATTATAAGAAACTCTTT; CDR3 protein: CALWDPQSYNYKKLF
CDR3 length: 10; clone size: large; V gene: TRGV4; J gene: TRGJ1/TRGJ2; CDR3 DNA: TGTGCCACCTGGGATTTTCAGAAACTCTTT; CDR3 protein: CATWDFQKLF
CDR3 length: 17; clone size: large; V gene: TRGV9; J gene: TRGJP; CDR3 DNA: TGTGCCTTGTGGGACGCCCCTCAAGAGTTGGGCAAAAAAATCAAGGTATTT; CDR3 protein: CALWDAPQELGKKIKVF
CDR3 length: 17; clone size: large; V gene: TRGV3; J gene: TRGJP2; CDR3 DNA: TGTGCCACCTGGGACAATCCGGTATATAGTAGTGATTGGATCAAGACGTTT; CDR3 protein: CATWDNPVYSSDWIKTF
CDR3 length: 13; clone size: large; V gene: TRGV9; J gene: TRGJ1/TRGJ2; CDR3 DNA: TGTGCCTTGTGGGAGGAGATTTATTATAAGAAACTCTTT; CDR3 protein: CALWEEIYYKKLF
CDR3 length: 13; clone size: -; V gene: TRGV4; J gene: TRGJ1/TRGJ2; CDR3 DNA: TGTGCCACCTGGGATGAGCGTCATTATAAGAAACTCTTT; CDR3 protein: CATWDERHYKKLF
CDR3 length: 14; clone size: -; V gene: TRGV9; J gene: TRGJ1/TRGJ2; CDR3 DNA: TGTGCCTTGTGGGAGTTGATGGAGTATTATAAGAAACTCTTT; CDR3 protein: CALWELMEYYKKLF
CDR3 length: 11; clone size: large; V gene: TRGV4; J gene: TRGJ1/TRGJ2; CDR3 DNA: TGTGCCACCTGGGATGGGCCCAAGAAACTCTTT; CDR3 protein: CATWDGPKKLF
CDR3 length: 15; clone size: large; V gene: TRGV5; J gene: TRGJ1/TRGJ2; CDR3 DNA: TGTGCCACCTGGGACATTCGGAATTATTATTATAAGAAACTCTTT; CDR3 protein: CATWDIRNYYYKKLF
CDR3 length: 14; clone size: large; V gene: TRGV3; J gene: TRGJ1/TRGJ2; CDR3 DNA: TGTGCCACCTGGGACAGGCTTAGGGATTATAAGAAACTCTTT; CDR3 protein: CATWDRLRDYKKLF
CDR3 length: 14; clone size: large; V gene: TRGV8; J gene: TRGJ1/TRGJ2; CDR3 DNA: TGTGCCACCTGGGATAAAGAGGATTATTATAAGAAACTCTTT; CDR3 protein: CATWDKEDYYKKLF
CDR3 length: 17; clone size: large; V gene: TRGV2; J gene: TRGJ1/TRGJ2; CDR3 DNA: TGTGCCACCTGGGACGGGCGACGCGGAGGGGTCCATTATAAGAAACTCTTT; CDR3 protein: CATWDGRRGGVHYKKLF
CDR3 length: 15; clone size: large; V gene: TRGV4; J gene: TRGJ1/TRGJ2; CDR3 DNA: TGTGCCACCTGGGATAGCTCATGTCAGTATTATAAGAAACTCTTT; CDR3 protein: CATWDSSCQYYKKLF
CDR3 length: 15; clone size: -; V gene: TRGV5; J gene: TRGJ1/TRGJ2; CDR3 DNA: TGTGCCACCTGGGACAGGCTCAACAACTTGGGTAAGAAGCTCTTT; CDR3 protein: CATWDRLNNLGKKLF
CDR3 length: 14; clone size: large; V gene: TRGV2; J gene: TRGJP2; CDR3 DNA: TGTGCCACCTGGGACGGGCCGAAGGGTTGGATCAAGACGTTT; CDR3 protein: CATWDGPKGWIKTF
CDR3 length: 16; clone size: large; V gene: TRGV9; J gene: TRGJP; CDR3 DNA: TGTGCCTTGTGGGAGGGAGAAGAGTTGGGCAAAAAAATCAAGGTATTT; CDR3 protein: CALWEGEELGKKIKVF
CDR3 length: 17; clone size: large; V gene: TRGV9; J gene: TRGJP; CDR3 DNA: TGTGCCTTGTGGGAGGTGAGGCAAGAGTTGGGCAAAAAAATCAAGGTATTT; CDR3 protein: CALWEVRQELGKKIKVF
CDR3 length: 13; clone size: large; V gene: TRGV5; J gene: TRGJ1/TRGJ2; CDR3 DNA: TGTGCCACCTGGGACAGGCCAAGGGATAAGAAACTCTTT; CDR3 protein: CATWDRPRDKKLF
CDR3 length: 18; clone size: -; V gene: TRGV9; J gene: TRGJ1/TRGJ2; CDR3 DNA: TGTGCCTTGTGGGAGGTCCGCGAAAACCCCTTGAAGTATTATAAGAAAATCTTT; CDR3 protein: CALWEVRENPLKYYKKIF
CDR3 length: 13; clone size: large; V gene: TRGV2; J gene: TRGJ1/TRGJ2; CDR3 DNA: TGTGCCACCTGGGACGGGCCCTACTATAAGAAACTCTTT; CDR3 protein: CATWDGPYYKKLF
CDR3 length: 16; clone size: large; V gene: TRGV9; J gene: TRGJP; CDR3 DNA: TGTGCCTTGTGGGAGGATCAAGAGTTGGGCAAAAAAATCAAGGTATTT; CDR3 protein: CALWEDQELGKKIKVF
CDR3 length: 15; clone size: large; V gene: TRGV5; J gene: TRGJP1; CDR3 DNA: TGTGCCACCTGGGACAGGCAAGGGGGGGGTTGGTTCAAGATATTT; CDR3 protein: CATWDRQGGGWFKIF
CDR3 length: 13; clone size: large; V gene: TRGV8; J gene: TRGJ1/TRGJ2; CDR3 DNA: TGTGCCACCTGGTGGTCGGATTATTATAAGAAACTCTTT; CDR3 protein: CATWWSDYYKKLF
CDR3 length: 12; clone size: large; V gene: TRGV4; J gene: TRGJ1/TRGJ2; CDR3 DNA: TGTGCCACCTGGGATACACCCGATAAGAAACTCTTT; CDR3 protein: CATWDTPDKKLF
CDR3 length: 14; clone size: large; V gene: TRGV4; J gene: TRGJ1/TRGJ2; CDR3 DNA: TGTGCCACCTGGGGCCATCTCGATTATTATAAGAAACTCTTT; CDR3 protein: CATWGHLDYYKKLF
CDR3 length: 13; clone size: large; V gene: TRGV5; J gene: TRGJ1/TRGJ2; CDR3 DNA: TGTGCCACCTGGGACAGGCAGGATAAACAGAAACTCTTT; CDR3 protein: CATWDRQDKQKLF
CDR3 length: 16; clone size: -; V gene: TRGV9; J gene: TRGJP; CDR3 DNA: TGTGCCTTGTGGGAAAAGCACGAGTTGGGCAAAAAAATCAAGGTATTT; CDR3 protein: CALWEKHELGKKIKVF
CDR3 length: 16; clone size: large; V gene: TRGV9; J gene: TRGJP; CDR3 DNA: TGTGCCTTGTGGGAGTTACAAGAGTTGGGCAAAAAAATCAAGGTATTT; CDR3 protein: CALWELQELGKKIKVF
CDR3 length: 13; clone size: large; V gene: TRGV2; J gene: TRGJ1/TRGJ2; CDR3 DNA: TGTGCCACCTGGGACGGGGATTATTATAAGAAACTCTTT; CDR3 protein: CATWDGDYYKKLF
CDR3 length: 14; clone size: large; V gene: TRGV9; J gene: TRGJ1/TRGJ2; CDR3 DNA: TGTGCCTTGTGGGAGTGGGGAATTTATTATAAGAAACTCTTT; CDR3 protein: CALWEWGIYYKKLF
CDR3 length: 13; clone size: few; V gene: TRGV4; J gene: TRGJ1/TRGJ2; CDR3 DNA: TGTGCCACCTGGGATGGGCGACGGGGTAAGAAACTCTTT; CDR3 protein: CATWDGRRGKKLF
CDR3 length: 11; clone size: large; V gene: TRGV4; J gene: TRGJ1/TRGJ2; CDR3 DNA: TGTGCCACCTGGGATGACTATAAGAAACTCTTT; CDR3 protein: CATWDDYKKLF
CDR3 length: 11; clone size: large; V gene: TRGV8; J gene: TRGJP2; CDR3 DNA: TGTGCCACCTGGGACGTTGTGATCAAGACGTTT; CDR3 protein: CATWDVVIKTF
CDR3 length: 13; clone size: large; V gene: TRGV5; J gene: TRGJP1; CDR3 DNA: TGTGCCACCTGGGATACCACTGGTTGGTTCAAGATATTT; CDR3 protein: CATWDTTGWFKIF
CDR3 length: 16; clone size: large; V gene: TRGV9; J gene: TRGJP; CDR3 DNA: TGTGCCTTGTGGGAGGTGGAAGGGTTGGGCAAAAAAATCAAGGTATTT; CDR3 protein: CALWEVEGLGKKIKVF
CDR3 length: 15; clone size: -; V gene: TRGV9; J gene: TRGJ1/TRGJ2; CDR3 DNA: TGTGCCTTGTGGGAGGTGCAAGCGAATGAGTATAAGAAACTCTTT; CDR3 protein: CALWEVQANEYKKLF
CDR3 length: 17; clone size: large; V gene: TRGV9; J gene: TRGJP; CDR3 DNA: TGTGCCTTGTGGGAGGTTGGGAAAGAGTTGGGCAAAAAAATCAAGGTATTT; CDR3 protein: CALWEVGKELGKKIKVF